The source of this T cell receptor (beta chain) is a study of OX40 agonist ivuxolimab in advanced cancers. General study findings and limits: What antigens the expanded peripheral T cells recognized was never established.

Trimming shortened V by 1 base and J by 7 bases, and 16 bases separated the two germline ends. The CDR3 covers 15 residues. CDR1 and CDR2 from the germline V gene are SGHNT and YENEEA. As for this clone: Its target is unknown.

Using immunoSEQ multiplex PCR, the repertoire was profiled, and TCRdb retains in-frame clones only, with some absent. Of approximately 90,000 clones in the sample, about 89% are singletons; the top ten hold around 4.5%. The chain combines TRBV11-3 with TRBJ1-2; D gene uncertain. The TCR originated in an adult with an advanced solid tumor such as melanoma, head and neck, liver or kidney cancer. Sample: CD4+ or CD8+ T cells sorted from blood, taken in a trial of the OX40 agonist ivuxolimab. The CDR3 DNA reads as TGTGCCAGCAGCTTAGGATTAGCAGAAGTGGGTGGCTACACCTTC. This encodes CASSLGLAEVGGYTF.